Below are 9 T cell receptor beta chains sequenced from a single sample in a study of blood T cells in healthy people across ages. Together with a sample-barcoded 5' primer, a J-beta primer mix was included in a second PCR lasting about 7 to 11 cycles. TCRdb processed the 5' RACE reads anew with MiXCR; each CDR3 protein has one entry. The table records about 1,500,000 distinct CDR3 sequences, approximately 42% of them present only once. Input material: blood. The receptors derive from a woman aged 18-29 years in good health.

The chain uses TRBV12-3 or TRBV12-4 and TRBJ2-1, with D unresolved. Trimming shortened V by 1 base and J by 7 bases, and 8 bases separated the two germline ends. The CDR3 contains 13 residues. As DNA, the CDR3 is TGTGCCAGCAGTTTAGACGGATCTAATGAGCAGTTCTTC. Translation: CASSLDGSNEQFF.

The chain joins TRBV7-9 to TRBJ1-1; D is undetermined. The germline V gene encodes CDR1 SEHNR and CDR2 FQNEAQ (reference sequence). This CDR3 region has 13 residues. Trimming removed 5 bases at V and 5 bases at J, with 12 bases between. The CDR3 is CASSPRTLTEAFF. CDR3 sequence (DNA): TGTGCCAGCAGCCCGAGGACCTTGACTGAAGCTTTCTTT.

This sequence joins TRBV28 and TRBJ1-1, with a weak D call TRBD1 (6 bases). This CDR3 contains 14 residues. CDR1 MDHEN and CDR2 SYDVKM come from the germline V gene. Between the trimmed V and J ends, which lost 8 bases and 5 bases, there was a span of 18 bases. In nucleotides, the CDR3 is TGTGCCAGCGAGGAGGGGGGGAGAGGAACTGAAGCTTTCTTT. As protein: CASEEGGRGTEAFF.

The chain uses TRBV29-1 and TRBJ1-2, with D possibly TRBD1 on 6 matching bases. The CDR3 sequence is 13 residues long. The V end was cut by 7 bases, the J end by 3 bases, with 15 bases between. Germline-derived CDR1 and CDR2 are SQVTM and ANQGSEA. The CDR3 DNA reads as TGCAGCGGAGCCGAGACAGGAGACTATGGCTACACCTTC. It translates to CSGAETGDYGYTF.

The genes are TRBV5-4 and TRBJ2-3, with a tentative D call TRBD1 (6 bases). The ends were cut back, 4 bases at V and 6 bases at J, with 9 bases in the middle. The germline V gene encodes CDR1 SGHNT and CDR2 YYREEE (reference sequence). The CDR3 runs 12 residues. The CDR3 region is CASSNREDTQYF. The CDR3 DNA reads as TGTGCCAGCAGCAACAGGGAGGATACGCAGTATTTT.

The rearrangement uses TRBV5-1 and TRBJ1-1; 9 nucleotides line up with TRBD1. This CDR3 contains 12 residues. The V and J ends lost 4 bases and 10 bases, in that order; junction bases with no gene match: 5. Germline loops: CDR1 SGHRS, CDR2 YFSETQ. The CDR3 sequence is CASSADRGRAFF. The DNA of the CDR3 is TGCGCCAGCAGCGCGGACAGGGGCAGAGCTTTCTTT.

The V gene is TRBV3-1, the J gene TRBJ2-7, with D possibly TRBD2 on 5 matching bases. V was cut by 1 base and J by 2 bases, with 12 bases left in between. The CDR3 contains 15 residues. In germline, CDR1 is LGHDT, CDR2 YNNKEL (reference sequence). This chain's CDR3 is CASSQGTGMPYEQYF. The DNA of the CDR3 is TGTGCCAGCAGCCAAGGGACGGGGATGCCCTACGAGCAGTACTTC.

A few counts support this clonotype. The CDR3 region has the DNA TGTGCCAGCAGCCCAAGCGGAGGAGGCGGAAATGAGCAGTTCTTC. Amino acids: CASSPSGGGGNEQFF. The gene calls are TRBV6-5 and TRBJ2-1, with D possibly being TRBD2 (5 bases). The CDR3 has 15 amino acids. V was trimmed by 6 bases and J by 7 bases, leaving 19 bases between them. Per germline, CDR1 MNHEY and CDR2 SVGAGI.

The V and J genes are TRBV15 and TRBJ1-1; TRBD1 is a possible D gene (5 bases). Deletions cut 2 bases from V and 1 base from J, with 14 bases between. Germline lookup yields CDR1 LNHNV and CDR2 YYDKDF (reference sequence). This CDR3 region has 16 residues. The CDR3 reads CATSRSQGPRNTEAFF. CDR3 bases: TGTGCCACCAGCAGAAGCCAGGGCCCCCGGAACACTGAAGCTTTCTTT.